A single sample gave rise to the 11 T cell receptor beta chains below, sequenced in a study of CD8+CD57+ T cells in acquired aplastic anemia. Before being chosen for sequencing, patients had shown CD8+CD57+ cell expansion by flow cytometry. CDR3 and TCR beta VDJ profiling relied on a genomic DNA template. TCRdb itself ran the reads through MiXCR, one entry per CDR3 protein. The sample holds some 170,000 distinct CDR3 sequences, over 55% seen once. The sequenced sample was sorted CD4+, CD8+, or CD8+CD57+ T cells (not recorded which) from PBMCs. The receptors originated from a human donor with aplastic anemia.

A single count supports this clonotype. This chain connects TRBV24-1 to TRBJ1-5, with TRBD1 matching 8 bases. This CDR3 comprises 15 residues. The germline V gene encodes CDR1 KGHDR and CDR2 SFDVKD. The trim removed 4 bases at V and 3 bases at J, leaving 4 bases unmatched. CDR3 DNA: TGTGCCACCAGTGACGCGGACAGGGACAATCAGCCCCAGCATTTT. This sequence encodes CATSDADRDNQPQHF.

The rearrangement links TRBV7-3 to TRBJ1-1; D gene uncertain. The CDR3 length is 15 residues. The germline CDR1 and CDR2 sequences are SGHTA and FQGTGA. V was shortened by 1 base and J by 1 base, with 10 bases between the two germline ends. CDR3 DNA: TGTGCCAGCAGCTTAATCCTGGTCGGGAACACTGAAGCTTTCTTT. Amino acid sequence: CASSLILVGNTEAFF.

This chain links TRBV7-6 with TRBJ2-1; D tentatively fits TRBD1 or TRBD2 (6 bases each). The V gene's germline CDR1 is SGHVS and CDR2 FNYEAQ. This CDR3 contains 17 residues. V was pared by 2 bases and J by 0 bases, with 14 bases between. Written as DNA, the CDR3 is TGTGCCAGCAGCTTAAGGGGGGCACAGAGCTCCTACAATGAGCAGTTCTTC. Translated, it gives CASSLRGAQSSYNEQFF. Complete variable domain (other parts from reference TRBV7-6 and TRBJ2-1): GAGVSQSPRYKVTKRGQDVALRCDPISGHVSLYWYRQALGQGPEFLTYFNYEAQQDKSGLPNDRFSAERPEGSISTLTIQRTEQRDSAMYRCASSLRGAQSSYNEQFFGPGTRLTVL.

The CDR3 DNA reads TGTGCCAGCAGTGGATCGAGCGGGGGGGCCTACGAGCAGTACTTC. This codes for CASSGSSGGAYEQYF. The chain has TRBV2 and TRBJ2-7; 10 nucleotides match TRBD2. Germline CDR1 SNHLY, CDR2 FYNNEI. The CDR3 runs to 15 residues. The V gene end was trimmed by 4 bases and the J gene end by 2 bases; junction bases not matched to a gene: 5.

The rearrangement links TRBV20-1 to TRBJ2-5, with 9 bases lining up with TRBD1. The germline V gene has CDR1 DFQATT and CDR2 SNEGSKA (reference sequence). This CDR3 is built from 16 residues. The trim removed 4 bases at V and 5 bases at J, leaving 14 bases unmatched. CDR3 nucleotide sequence: TGCAGTGCTAAGGACAGGGGTGACTACGGGATGGAGACCCAGTACTTC. This sequence encodes CSAKDRGDYGMETQYF.

The chain recombines TRBV5-1 with TRBJ1-6; TRBD1 might be the D (5 bases). Germline assignment: CDR1 SGHRS and CDR2 YFSETQ. The CDR3 sequence is 14 residues long. Trimming removed 2 bases from V and 7 bases from J, with 10 bases in between. The CDR3 DNA reads as TGCGCCAGCAGCTTAGGGACGGAGAATTCACCCCTCCACTTT. Amino acids: CASSLGTENSPLHF.

About this clonotype: Germline is not matched at one junction end, which may reflect a read error. The chain uses TRBV20-1 and TRBJ1-1; unclear D gene. Per the germline V gene, CDR1 is DFQATT and CDR2 is SNEGSKA (reference sequence). The CDR3 is 11 residues long. The chain's CDR3 is CSALSFTEAFF. The CDR3, as DNA: TGTAGTGCTCTTAGTTTCACTGAAGCTTTCTTT.

The V call is TRBV29-1, the J call TRBJ2-1, with 7 nucleotides matching TRBD1. In germline, CDR1 is SQVTM, CDR2 ANQGSEA. This CDR3 comprises 13 residues. The ends lost 7 bases at V and 6 bases at J; junction bases unmatched: 9. The CDR3 region is CSATGAGGNEQFF. CDR3 coding DNA: TGCAGCGCTACAGGGGCTGGAGGCAATGAGCAGTTCTTC.

The rearrangement joins TRBV15 to TRBJ2-2, with D unresolved. V was trimmed by 1 base and J by 4 bases, leaving 7 bases between them. CDR1 is LNHNV and CDR2 is YYDKDF in the germline V gene (reference sequence). This CDR3 has 14 amino acids. The CDR3 here is CATSRARVTGELFF. The CDR3 DNA is TGTGCCACCAGCAGAGCCCGGGTCACCGGGGAGCTGTTTTTT.

The chain combines TRBV9 with TRBJ1-1; D not resolved. The V gene lost 4 bases and the J gene lost 0 bases, with 10 bases spanning the gap. The CDR3 is made up of 14 amino acids. Germline V gives CDR1 SGDLS, CDR2 YYNGEE. CDR3 region: CASSPQHLNTEAFF. DNA for the CDR3: TGTGCCAGCAGCCCTCAACACCTGAACACTGAAGCTTTCTTT.

This rearrangement joins TRBV29-1 to TRBJ2-7, with D perhaps matching TRBD2 (5 bases). The V end lost 5 bases, the J end lost 4 bases, and 15 bases lay between the germline ends. The CDR3 is 13 residues long. CDR1 and CDR2 from the germline V gene are SQVTM and ANQGSEA. DNA for the CDR3: TGCAGCGTTTGGGGTAGCGAGGTTTACGAGCAGTACTTC. Translation gives CSVWGSEVYEQYF.